Described below is a single T cell receptor (beta chain) sequence and its context. This specimen comes from a study of siplizumab effects on memory and regulatory T cells. CDR1 is SGHRS, CDR2 YFSETQ, per germline. The CDR3 extends over 15 amino acids. The data were produced by immunoSEQ multiplex PCR, yet TCRdb's version contains in-frame clones alone and is incomplete. The repertoire holds 100,000 to 120,000 clones, with roughly 91% as singletons. The chain uses TRBV5-1 and TRBJ2-5, with D possibly matching TRBD2 (5 bases). The end of the DNA is better explained by TRBJ2-7, so the J call may be wrong. The sequence was collected from a human donor in good health. The specimen sequenced was CD4+ T cells sorted from blood. The CDR3 spells CASSLVSGSSYEQYF. DNA of the CDR3: TGCGCCAGCAGCTTGGTCTCGGGGAGCTCCTACGAGCAGTACTTC.